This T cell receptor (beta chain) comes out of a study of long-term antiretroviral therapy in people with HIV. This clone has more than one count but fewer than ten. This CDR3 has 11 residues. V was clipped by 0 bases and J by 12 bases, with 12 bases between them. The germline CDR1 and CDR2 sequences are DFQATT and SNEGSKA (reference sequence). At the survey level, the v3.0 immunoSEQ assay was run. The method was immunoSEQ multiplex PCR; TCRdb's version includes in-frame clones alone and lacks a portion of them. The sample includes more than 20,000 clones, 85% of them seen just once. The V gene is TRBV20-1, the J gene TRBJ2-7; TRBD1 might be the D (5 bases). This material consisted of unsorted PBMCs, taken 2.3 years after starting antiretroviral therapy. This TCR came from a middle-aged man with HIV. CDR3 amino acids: CSARDKTATYF. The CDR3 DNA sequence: TGCAGTGCTAGAGATAAGACAGCCACGTACTTC.